These 15 T cell receptor beta chains share one sample of origin, sequenced in a study of T cell responses to AZD1222 COVID-19 vaccine. Assay used: immunoSEQ multiplex PCR; TCRdb lists only in-frame clones, some missing. The sample carries 150,000 or so clones, under 95% recorded once. Material: peripheral blood, obtained on day 0 of AZD1222 vaccination. The receptors derive from an adult in good health.

The chain links TRBV2 to TRBJ1-3; TRBD1 matches at 8 bases. The CDR3 runs 15 residues. Germline loops: CDR1 SNHLY, CDR2 FYNNEI. J was trimmed by 4 bases and V by 8 bases; bases with no gene match: 10. The CDR3 loop is CASHLGQVTGNTIYF. In DNA, the CDR3 is TGTGCCAGCCATCTGGGACAGGTGACGGGAAACACCATATATTTT.

The J gene is TRBJ1-4, the V gene TRBV5-1; D might be TRBD1 (5 bases). The V gene lost 3 bases and the J gene lost 0 bases, with 12 bases spanning the gap. The CDR3 has 16 residues. The V gene's germline CDR1 is SGHRS and CDR2 YFSETQ. In DNA form, the CDR3 reads TGCGCCAGCAGCTGGGGCGGAAGCGCAACTAATGAAAAACTGTTTTTT. Translated, it gives CASSWGGSATNEKLFF.

The chain uses TRBV7-9 and TRBJ1-2; no clear D gene. The V gene lost 5 bases and the J gene lost 7 bases, with 20 bases spanning the gap. The germline V gene has CDR1 SEHNR and CDR2 FQNEAQ (reference sequence). This CDR3 contains 15 residues. The CDR3 loop is CASSLREGRRLGYTF. The CDR3 DNA reads TGTGCCAGCAGCCTCCGCGAGGGCAGGCGTCTTGGCTACACCTTC.

V is TRBV5-1 and J is TRBJ2-1, with D possibly matching TRBD1 (6 bases). Looked up from germline, CDR1 is SGHRS and CDR2 is YFSETQ. Deletions cut 1 base from V and 9 bases from J, with 14 bases between. CDR3 length equals 14 residues. The CDR3 DNA reads TGCGCCAGCAGCTTGTTGGAGACAGGATTTGAGCAGTTCTTC. As protein: CASSLLETGFEQFF. Looking up the rest from reference TRBV5-1 and TRBJ2-1 gives the full variable domain: KAGVTQTPRYLIKTRGQQVTLSCSPISGHRSVSWYQQTPGQGLQFLFEYFSETQRNKGNFPGRFSGRQFSNSRSEMNVSTLELGDSALYLCASSLLETGFEQFFGPGTRLTVL.

This sequence joins TRBV15 and TRBJ1-4, with D tentatively TRBD1 (5 bases). Germline values: CDR1 LNHNV, CDR2 YYDKDF (reference sequence). The CDR3 has 13 residues. V lost 11 bases and J 6 bases, leaving 16 bases between the germline ends. CDR3: CASSPQADEKLFF. The DNA of the CDR3 is TGTGCCTCCTCGCCACAGGCCGATGAAAAACTGTTTTTT.

The rearrangement links TRBV7-2 to TRBJ2-7; the match to TRBD1 covers 7 bases. The germline V gene has CDR1 SGHTA and CDR2 FQGNSA. The junction had 10 bases not matched to a gene; V was cut back by 1 base and J by 4 bases. CDR3 length: 16 amino acids. The CDR3 loop reads CASSLGGGSQTYEQYF. Here the CDR3 DNA reads TGTGCCAGCAGCTTAGGAGGGGGCAGCCAAACGTACGAGCAGTACTTC.

The gene calls are TRBV27 and TRBJ1-3, with no clear D. The germline gives CDR1 MNHEY, CDR2 SMNVEV (reference sequence). V was pared by 4 bases and J by 8 bases, with 12 bases between. CDR3 size: 13 residues. CDR3 DNA sequence: TGTGCCAGCAGTTCGGGGAGTGGGGACACCATATATTTT. Translating it yields CASSSGSGDTIYF.

This clone showed up just once. This chain joins TRBV18 and TRBJ1-1; 7 bases map to TRBD1. The CDR3 runs to 13 residues. CDR1 KGHSH and CDR2 LQKENI come from the germline V gene. V lost 7 bases to trimming and J lost 2 bases; unmatched junction nucleotides: 4. The CDR3 region is CASLGQQNTEAFF. The CDR3 DNA reads TGTGCCAGCTTGGGACAGCAAAACACTGAAGCTTTCTTT.

The rearrangement uses TRBV7-9 and TRBJ2-2, with 7 bases identical to TRBD1. CDR1 is SEHNR and CDR2 is FQNEAQ in the germline V gene (reference sequence). The CDR3 length is 15 residues. The V segment lost 5 bases and the J segment 2 bases; nucleotides outside the gene matches: 5. The CDR3 DNA sequence: TGTGCCAGCAGCCTGACAGGGCCTAACACCGGGGAGCTGTTTTTT. Translating it yields CASSLTGPNTGELFF.

The chain recombines TRBV10-3 with TRBJ1-2; TRBD1 might be the D (5 bases). The length of the CDR3 is 14 residues. Trimming left V 0 bases short and J 13 bases short, with 18 bases between. From germline, CDR1 is ENHRY and CDR2 SYGVKD. CDR3 nucleotide sequence: TGTGCCATCAGTGAGTCGAATAGGGCAGGGTCCTGCACCTTC. It is translated as CAISESNRAGSCTF.

CDR3 protein: CASTRDRTSNTEAFF. In DNA form, the CDR3 reads TGTGCCAGCACCCGAGACAGGACCTCGAACACTGAAGCTTTCTTT. V usage is TRBV2 and J usage is TRBJ1-1; possible D gene TRBD1, 6 bases. This CDR3 has 15 residues. Germline CDR1 SNHLY, CDR2 FYNNEI. Trimming removed 7 bases at V and 1 base at J, with 16 bases between.

J is TRBJ2-2 and V is TRBV2; 9 positions agree with TRBD1. CDR3 length: 15 amino acids. The ends lost 8 bases at V and 6 bases at J; junction bases unmatched: 10. Germline V gives CDR1 SNHLY, CDR2 FYNNEI. The CDR3 DNA reads as TGTGCCAGCGGCCAACAGGGGGCTGGTGCCGGGGAGCTGTTTTTT. The encoded protein is CASGQQGAGAGELFF.

The chain is built from TRBV6-5 and TRBJ1-3; D gene ambiguous. CDR3 length: 14 residues. V shed 6 bases and J shed 3 bases, with 12 bases lying between them. CDR1 MNHEY and CDR2 SVGAGI come from the germline V gene. The CDR3 here is CASSRDTSGNTIYF. The CDR3 DNA is TGTGCCAGCAGCCGAGACACCAGTGGAAACACCATATATTTT.

V usage is TRBV6-5 and J usage is TRBJ1-2, with 8 bases lining up with TRBD1. V lost 5 bases and J lost 5; bases outside the gene matches: 4. The V gene's germline CDR1 is MNHEY and CDR2 SVGAGI. The CDR3 runs 13 residues. CDR3 amino acids: CASSQDREYGYTF. For the CDR3, the DNA is TGTGCCAGCAGTCAGGACAGGGAATATGGCTACACCTTC.

The V and J genes are TRBV4-1 and TRBJ2-3; 13 bases are shared with TRBD2. Per the germline V gene, CDR1 is MGHRA and CDR2 is YSYEKL. This CDR3 region has 21 residues. V trimming: 4 bases; J trimming: 0 bases; junction bases outside the gene matches: 16. CDR3 sequence: CASSRSWGLAGMLSSTDTQYF. Here the CDR3 DNA reads TGCGCCAGCAGCCGAAGTTGGGGACTAGCGGGGATGTTATCTAGCACAGATACGCAGTATTTT.